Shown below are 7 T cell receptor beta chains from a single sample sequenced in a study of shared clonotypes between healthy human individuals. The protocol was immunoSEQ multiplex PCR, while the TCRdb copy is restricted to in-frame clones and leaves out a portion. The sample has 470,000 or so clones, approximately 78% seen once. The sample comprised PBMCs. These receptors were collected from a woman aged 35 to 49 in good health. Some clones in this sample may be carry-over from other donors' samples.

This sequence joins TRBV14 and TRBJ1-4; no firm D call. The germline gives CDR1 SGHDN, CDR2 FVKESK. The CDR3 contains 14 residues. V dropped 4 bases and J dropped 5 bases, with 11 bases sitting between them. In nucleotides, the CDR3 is TGTGCCAGCAGCCCAAGGTGGCAGAATGAAAAACTGTTTTTT. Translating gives CASSPRWQNEKLFF.

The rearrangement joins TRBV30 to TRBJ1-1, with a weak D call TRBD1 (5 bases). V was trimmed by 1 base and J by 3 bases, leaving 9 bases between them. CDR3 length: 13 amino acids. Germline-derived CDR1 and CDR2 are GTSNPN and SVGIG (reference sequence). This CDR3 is CAWSAGGYTEAFF. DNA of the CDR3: TGTGCCTGGAGTGCGGGGGGATACACTGAAGCTTTCTTT.

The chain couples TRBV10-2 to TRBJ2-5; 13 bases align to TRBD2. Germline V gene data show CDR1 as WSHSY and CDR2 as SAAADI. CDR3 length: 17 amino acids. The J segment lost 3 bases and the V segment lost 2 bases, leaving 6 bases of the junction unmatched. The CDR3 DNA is TGCGCCAGCAGTGAGCCAAAACTAGCGGGAGGGAAAGAGACCCAGTACTTC. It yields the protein CASSEPKLAGGKETQYF.

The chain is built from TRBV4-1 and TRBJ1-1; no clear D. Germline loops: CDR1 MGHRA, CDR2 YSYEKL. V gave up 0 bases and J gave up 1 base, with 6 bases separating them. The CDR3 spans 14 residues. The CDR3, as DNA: TGCGCCAGCAGCCAAGATCCAGCGAACACTGAAGCTTTCTTT. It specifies CASSQDPANTEAFF.

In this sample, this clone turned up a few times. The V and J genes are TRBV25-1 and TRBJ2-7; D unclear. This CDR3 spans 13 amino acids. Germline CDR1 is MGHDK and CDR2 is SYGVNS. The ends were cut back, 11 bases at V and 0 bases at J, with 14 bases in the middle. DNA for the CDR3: TGTGCCGTCGGGCCTCTCGGCTCCTACGAGCAGTACTTC. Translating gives CAVGPLGSYEQYF.

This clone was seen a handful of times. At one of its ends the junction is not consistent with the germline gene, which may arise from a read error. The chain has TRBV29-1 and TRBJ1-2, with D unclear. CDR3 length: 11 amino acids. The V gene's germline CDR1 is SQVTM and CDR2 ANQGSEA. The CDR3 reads CSVEAPEQNLF. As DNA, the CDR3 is TGCAGCGTTGAGGCCCCTGAACAGAACCTCTTC.

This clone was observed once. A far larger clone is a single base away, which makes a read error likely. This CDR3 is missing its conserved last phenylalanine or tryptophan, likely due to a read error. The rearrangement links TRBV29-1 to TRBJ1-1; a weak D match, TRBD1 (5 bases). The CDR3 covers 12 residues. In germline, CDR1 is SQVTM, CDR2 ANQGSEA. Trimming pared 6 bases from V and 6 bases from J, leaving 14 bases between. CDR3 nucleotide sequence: TGCAGCGTCGGGGACGGCCTGGCTGAAGCTTTCCTT. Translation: CSVGDGLAEAFL.